The 22 T cell receptor beta chains listed next were all sequenced from one sample in a study of T cell responses to AZD1222 COVID-19 vaccine. The assay was immunoSEQ multiplex PCR, and TCRdb's table has in-frame clones only and misses some. The sample shows about 180,000 clones, 88% of them seen only once. The material sequenced was peripheral blood, taken on day 0 of AZD1222 vaccination. All receptors come from an adult in good health.

The chain joins TRBV11-2 to TRBJ2-5, with D maybe TRBD2 (6 bases). V was clipped by 0 bases and J by 7 bases, with 15 bases between them. The germline V gene encodes CDR1 SGHAT and CDR2 FQNNGV. This CDR3 has 15 amino acids. The CDR3 region has the DNA TGTGCCAGCAGCTTAGATCGCCCGGGACTGGGGACCCAGTACTTC. Its translation is CASSLDRPGLGTQYF.

Notes on this clone: Other nucleotide sequences from this sample produce the same CDR3. V is TRBV5-1 and J is TRBJ1-1, with D uncertain. Germline V CDR1 and CDR2: SGHRS, YFSETQ. V was trimmed by 0 bases and J by 2 bases, leaving 8 bases between them. There are 14 residues in the CDR3. This CDR3 is CASSLATGNTEAFF. CDR3 DNA: TGCGCCAGCAGCTTGGCCACCGGTAACACTGAAGCTTTCTTT.

The V call is TRBV6-5, the J call TRBJ1-1; D call uncertain. CDR1 is MNHEY and CDR2 is SVGAGI in the germline V gene. Trimming took 2 bases from V and 0 from J, leaving 10 bases between them. The CDR3 length is 15 residues. The chain's CDR3 is CASSYSRGMNTEAFF. CDR3 bases: TGTGCCAGCAGTTACAGCCGGGGAATGAACACTGAAGCTTTCTTT.

This sequence joins TRBV2 and TRBJ1-5; D is unresolved. CDR1 is SNHLY and CDR2 is FYNNEI in the germline V gene. V lost 7 bases and J 0 bases, leaving 7 bases between the germline ends. This CDR3 is built from 13 residues. The CDR3 sequence: CASTGDSNQPQHF. The CDR3 coding sequence is TGTGCCAGCACCGGGGATAGCAATCAGCCCCAGCATTTT.

The CDR3 spells CAISGGSSTYEQYF. As DNA, the CDR3 is TGTGCCATCAGTGGGGGCTCGTCAACCTACGAGCAGTACTTC. This chain links TRBV10-3 with TRBJ2-7; D may be TRBD1 (5 bases). V lost 4 bases to trimming and J lost 2 bases, with 12 bases between them. Germline values: CDR1 ENHRY, CDR2 SYGVKD. This CDR3 comprises 14 residues.

The chain couples TRBV19 to TRBJ2-3; D is unresolved. The CDR3 is 15 residues long. The germline gives CDR1 LNHDA, CDR2 SQIVND (reference sequence). V lost 1 base and J 6 bases, leaving 14 bases between the germline ends. The CDR3 DNA is TGTGCCAGTAGTATAGGTGGCTCTTACCCCGATACGCAGTATTTT. This gives the protein CASSIGGSYPDTQYF. Using reference TRBV19 and TRBJ2-3 for the parts outside the CDR3, the full variable domain is DGGITQSPKYLFRKEGQNVTLSCEQNLNHDAMYWYRQDPGQGLRLIYYSQIVNDFQKGDIAEGYSVSREKKESFPLTVTSAQKNPTAFYLCASSIGGSYPDTQYFGPGTRLTVL.

The chain combines TRBV30 with TRBJ1-1, with TRBD1 identical over 7 bases. Per germline, CDR1 GTSNPN and CDR2 SVGIG (reference sequence). This CDR3 spans 13 amino acids. V lost 4 bases to trimming and J lost 5 bases; unmatched junction nucleotides: 7. The CDR3 DNA reads as TGTGCCTGGAAACAGGGGAGTGAAACTGAAGCTTTCTTT. Encoded protein: CAWKQGSETEAFF. The full variable domain, its missing parts supplied by reference TRBV30 and TRBJ1-1, is SQTIHQWPATLVQPVGSPLSLECTVEGTSNPNLYWYRQAAGRGLQLLFYSVGIGQISSEVPQNLSASRPQDRQFILSSKKLLLSDSGFYLCAWKQGSETEAFFGQGTRLTVV.

V gene TRBV10-1 combines with J gene TRBJ2-2; 7 nucleotides align to TRBD2. Germline assignment: CDR1 WNHNN and CDR2 SYGVQD (reference sequence). The J segment lost 5 bases and the V segment lost 8 bases, leaving 5 bases of the junction unmatched. The CDR3 loop spans 13 amino acids. This CDR3 is CASGRAETGELFF. The CDR3 coding sequence is TGCGCCAGCGGGAGGGCCGAGACCGGGGAGCTGTTTTTT.

This sequence joins TRBV20-1 and TRBJ1-2; D uncertain. V gave up 6 bases and J gave up 8 bases, with 13 bases separating them. The CDR3 covers 11 residues. Germline V gene sequence: CDR1 DFQATT, CDR2 SNEGSKA (reference sequence). CDR3 sequence: CSAPAGEGYTF. In DNA, the CDR3 is TGCAGTGCCCCGGCTGGGGAGGGCTACACCTTC.

The table lists this clone with a few counts. This chain connects TRBV7-2 to TRBJ2-5; D possibly corresponds to TRBD1 (6 bases). Trimming cost V 1 base and J 5 bases, with 14 bases left between them. Germline V gene sequence: CDR1 SGHTA, CDR2 FQGNSA. The CDR3 loop spans 15 amino acids. The CDR3 nucleotides are TGTGCCAGCAGCTTAGTTCCAGGGGCTTGGGAGACCCAGTACTTC. Protein sequence: CASSLVPGAWETQYF.

This rearrangement joins TRBV5-1 to TRBJ2-7; 9 bases fit TRBD2. V dropped 0 bases and J dropped 4; count of bases not matched to a gene: 2. Germline CDR1 is SGHRS and CDR2 is YFSETQ. The CDR3 spans 14 residues. This CDR3 is CASSLALAGYEQYF. The CDR3 DNA reads TGCGCCAGCAGCTTGGCCCTAGCGGGGTACGAGCAGTACTTC.

The J gene is TRBJ1-6, the V gene TRBV7-2; 9 nucleotides agree with TRBD1. J was trimmed by 8 bases and V by 2 bases; bases with no gene match: 1. The CDR3 has 14 residues. Germline V CDR1 and CDR2: SGHTA, FQGNSA. The CDR3 DNA follows: TGTGCCAGCAGCTTACGACAGGGGGATTCACCCCTCCACTTT. Translated: CASSLRQGDSPLHF.

A few counts support this clone. The V gene is TRBV7-3, the J gene TRBJ2-3; D might be TRBD1 (6 bases). The ends were cut back, 0 bases at V and 0 bases at J, with 10 bases in the middle. The CDR3 has 16 residues. The germline V gene has CDR1 SGHTA and CDR2 FQGTGA. CDR3 amino acids: CASSLTLGGSTDTQYF. The CDR3 region has the DNA TGTGCCAGCAGCTTAACGCTAGGGGGTAGCACAGATACGCAGTATTTT.

The chain links TRBV19 to TRBJ1-2; TRBD1 matches at 12 bases. From germline, CDR1 is LNHDA and CDR2 SQIVND (reference sequence). The CDR3 extends over 15 amino acids. Trimming took 2 bases from V and 6 from J; bases not matched to a gene: 4. CDR3 DNA: TGTGCCAGTAGTATAAGGGACAGGGGGCTACATGGCTACACCTTC. This gives the protein CASSIRDRGLHGYTF.

The genes are TRBV7-9 and TRBJ1-3, with unresolved D. CDR1 SEHNR and CDR2 FQNEAQ come from the germline V gene (reference sequence). CDR3 size: 15 residues. V gave up 3 bases and J gave up 4 bases, with 13 bases separating them. The CDR3 loop is CASSFTREPGNTIYF. CDR3 coding DNA: TGTGCCAGCAGCTTTACCCGGGAACCCGGAAACACCATATATTTT.

This clone was detected only once. For the CDR3, the DNA is TGCGCCAGCAGCCAAGTTCCCGACCCGAACTATGGCTACACCTTC. The encoded protein is CASSQVPDPNYGYTF. The V and J genes are TRBV4-1 and TRBJ1-2, with D unclear. This CDR3 region has 15 residues. Germline V gene sequence: CDR1 MGHRA, CDR2 YSYEKL. V lost 1 base and J 2 bases, leaving 11 bases between the germline ends.

The V gene is TRBV27, the J gene TRBJ1-1; TRBD1 might be the D (5 bases). V lost 3 bases and J lost 3, with 20 bases in between. The germline V gene has CDR1 MNHEY and CDR2 SMNVEV (reference sequence). This CDR3 spans 17 amino acids. The chain's CDR3 is CASSFLIWPDKYTEAFF. The CDR3 DNA reads as TGTGCCAGCAGTTTCCTGATATGGCCGGACAAGTACACTGAAGCTTTCTTT.

The V call is TRBV5-6, the J call TRBJ2-7; 7 positions agree with TRBD2. With V trimmed by 0 bases and J by 4 bases, 7 bases remained unmatched. Germline loops: CDR1 SGHDT, CDR2 YYEEEE. This CDR3 comprises 15 residues. This CDR3 reads CASSLDGRELYEQYF. CDR3 coding DNA: TGTGCCAGCAGCTTGGACGGGCGGGAGCTATACGAGCAGTACTTC. The complete variable domain, with remaining parts taken from reference TRBV5-6 and TRBJ2-7, reads DAGVTQSPTHLIKTRGQQVTLRCSPKSGHDTVSWYQQALGQGPQFIFQYYEEEERQRGNFPDRFSGHQFPNYSSELNVNALLLGDSALYLCASSLDGRELYEQYFGPGTRLTVT.

The V call is TRBV3-1 (or the pseudogene TRBV3-2), the J call TRBJ2-1; D possibly corresponds to TRBD1 (5 bases). Trimming left V 4 bases short and J 2 bases short, with 9 bases between. The CDR3 consists of 14 residues. The V gene's germline CDR1 is LGHDT and CDR2 YNNKEL (reference sequence). For the CDR3, the DNA is TGTGCCAGCAGCCCGAGACAGACCTACAATGAGCAGTTCTTC. It codes for CASSPRQTYNEQFF.

This chain uses TRBV5-1 with TRBJ1-5; 9 nucleotides agree with TRBD1. V was pared by 5 bases and J by 5 bases, with 8 bases of the junction left unmatched. Germline loops: CDR1 SGHRS, CDR2 YFSETQ. The CDR3 contains 15 residues. The CDR3 DNA follows: TGCGCCAGCAGATCCGGGACAGGGTTCGATCAGCCCCAGCATTTT. As protein: CASRSGTGFDQPQHF.

The V call is TRBV5-1, the J call TRBJ1-1, with a tentative D call TRBD1 (5 bases). Germline values: CDR1 SGHRS, CDR2 YFSETQ. The germline V and J ends were trimmed by 1 base and 0 bases, with 7 bases remaining between them. There are 14 residues in the CDR3. The CDR3 DNA is TGCGCCAGCAGCTTGTGGGGGATGAACACTGAAGCTTTCTTT. Amino acids: CASSLWGMNTEAFF.

The chain links TRBV7-9 to TRBJ1-4; D ambiguous. This CDR3 region has 16 residues. Germline values: CDR1 SEHNR, CDR2 FQNEAQ (reference sequence). V lost 3 bases, J lost 4 bases, and 15 bases lay in between. In nucleotides, the CDR3 is TGTGCCAGCAGCTTGCGTGACATACGGCATAATGAAAAACTGTTTTTT. It encodes CASSLRDIRHNEKLFF.